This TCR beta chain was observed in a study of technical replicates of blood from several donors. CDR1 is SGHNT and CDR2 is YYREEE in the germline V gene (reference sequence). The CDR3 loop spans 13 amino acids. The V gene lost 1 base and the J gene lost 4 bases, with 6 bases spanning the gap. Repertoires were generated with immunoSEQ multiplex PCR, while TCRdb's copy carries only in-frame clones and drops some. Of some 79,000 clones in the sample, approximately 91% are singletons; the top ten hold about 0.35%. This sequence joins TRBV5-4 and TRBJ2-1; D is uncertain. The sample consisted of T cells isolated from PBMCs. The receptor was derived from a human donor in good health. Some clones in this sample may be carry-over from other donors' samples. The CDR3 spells CASSLSQYNEQFF. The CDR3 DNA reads TGTGCCAGCAGCTTGTCACAGTACAATGAGCAGTTCTTC.